The 30 T cell receptor beta chains in this list originate from one sample, sequenced in a study of OX40 agonist ivuxolimab in advanced cancers. Assay used: immunoSEQ multiplex PCR; TCRdb lists only in-frame clones, some missing. The table lists 65,000 to 95,000 clones, about 90% of them singletons. Sequences were derived from CD4+ or CD8+ T cells sorted from blood, sampled in a trial of the OX40 agonist ivuxolimab. All receptors derive from an adult with an advanced solid tumor such as melanoma, head and neck, liver or kidney cancer.

V gene TRBV11-1 combines with J gene TRBJ2-5, with D possibly TRBD2 on 6 matching bases. Germline V gene lookup returns CDR1 SGHAT and CDR2 FQDESV (reference sequence). This CDR3 comprises 15 residues. V dropped 5 bases and J dropped 4 bases, with 17 bases sitting between them. The CDR3 spells CASSPTRSSLETQYF. Written as DNA, the CDR3 is TGTGCCAGCAGCCCGACTAGGAGTTCGTTAGAGACCCAGTACTTC.

The gene calls are TRBV19 and TRBJ2-5, with D perhaps matching TRBD1 (6 bases). The V end lost 6 bases, the J end lost 2 bases, and 16 bases lay between the germline ends. The CDR3 has 15 amino acids. Germline CDR1 LNHDA, CDR2 SQIVND (reference sequence). CDR3 in DNA: TGTGCCAGTAGAGGGCAGGGGTTATCGCAAGAGACCCAGTACTTC. Amino acids: CASRGQGLSQETQYF.

The gene calls are TRBV18 and TRBJ2-7, with no clear D. The CDR3 loop spans 12 amino acids. Germline V gene sequence: CDR1 KGHSH, CDR2 LQKENI. The ends were cut back, 1 base at V and 7 bases at J, with 8 bases in the middle. The CDR3, as DNA: TGTGCCAGCTCACCACAATCTGGGGAGCAGTACTTC. Its protein product is CASSPQSGEQYF.

This clone has only one observation. The chain is built from TRBV5-1 and TRBJ1-6, with D unclear. This CDR3 contains 14 residues. With 0 bases removed from V and 5 bases from J, the gap between germline ends came to 6 bases. Germline V CDR1 and CDR2: SGHRS, YFSETQ. CDR3 in DNA: TGCGCCAGCAGCTTGGAAGCTCATAATTCACCCCTCCACTTT. Protein sequence: CASSLEAHNSPLHF.

A note on this clone: An end of the junction does not agree with germline; a read error may underlie this. The CDR3: CASSLDRDSPQHF. The DNA of the CDR3 is TGTGCTAGCAGCTTGGACAGGGATTCGCCCCAGCATTTT. The chain carries TRBV7-7 and TRBJ1-5; TRBD1 aligns across 8 bases. Germline CDR1 and CDR2: SSHAT and FNYEAQ (reference sequence). The CDR3 contains 13 residues.

The rearrangement joins TRBV7-2 to TRBJ2-5; TRBD2 might be the D (5 bases). CDR3 size: 12 residues. Germline V gene lookup returns CDR1 SGHTA and CDR2 FQGNSA. Trimming pared 6 bases from V and 4 bases from J, leaving 9 bases between. In nucleotides, the CDR3 is TGTGCCAGCAGTTCGAGCGGAGAGACCCAGTACTTC. Translated, it gives CASSSSGETQYF.

The chain uses TRBV7-2 and TRBJ2-3, with unresolved D. V was pared by 2 bases and J by 3 bases, with 6 bases between. In germline, CDR1 is SGHTA, CDR2 FQGNSA. This CDR3 is built from 13 residues. CDR3 protein: CASSLIGTDTQYF. The DNA of the CDR3 is TGTGCCAGCAGCTTAATCGGGACAGATACGCAGTATTTT.

The chain couples TRBV27 to TRBJ2-2; D is tentatively TRBD1 or TRBD2 (6 bases each). The V end was cut by 2 bases, the J end by 5 bases, with 12 bases between. There are 15 residues in the CDR3. CDR1 and CDR2 (germline): MNHEY, SMNVEV (reference sequence). CDR3 sequence (DNA): TGTGCCAGCAGTTTACCCGGGGGCCCGACCGGGGAGCTGTTTTTT. Amino acids: CASSLPGGPTGELFF.

This clone has a single count. The chain couples TRBV29-1 to TRBJ2-1, with 9 bases aligning to TRBD1. This CDR3 has 13 residues. After removal of 4 bases from V and 8 bases from J, the junction contained 6 bases not matched to a gene. Germline V gene sequence: CDR1 SQVTM, CDR2 ANQGSEA. This CDR3 is CSVGGDRADEQFF. CDR3 nucleotides: TGCAGCGTTGGTGGGGACAGGGCGGATGAGCAGTTCTTC.

V gene TRBV5-4 combines with J gene TRBJ2-1; 11 bases map to TRBD2. The V gene end was trimmed by 4 bases and the J gene end by 8 bases; junction bases not matched to a gene: 14. Germline V gene data show CDR1 as SGHNT and CDR2 as YYREEE (reference sequence). The CDR3 length is 17 residues. CDR3 nucleotides: TGTGCCAGCAGCAAAACTAGCGGGAGTTCTGCCGGGTATGAGCAGTTCTTC. It encodes CASSKTSGSSAGYEQFF.

This rearrangement joins TRBV2 to TRBJ1-3, with D possibly matching TRBD1 (5 bases). This CDR3 contains 14 residues. Germline loops: CDR1 SNHLY, CDR2 FYNNEI. V was shortened by 4 bases and J by 0 bases, with 7 bases between the two germline ends. DNA for the CDR3: TGTGCCAGCAGTGTTGGGGGCTCTGGAAACACCATATATTTT. Translation: CASSVGGSGNTIYF. The full variable domain, in which reference TRBV2 and TRBJ1-3 provide the parts outside the CDR3, is EPEVTQTPSHQVTQMGQEVILRCVPISNHLYFYWYRQILGQKVEFLVSFYNNEISEKSEIFDDQFSVERPDGSNFTLKIRSTKLEDSAMYFCASSVGGSGNTIYFGEGSWLTVV.

This clone was seen a handful of times. This chain joins TRBV7-2 and TRBJ1-1; no reliable D call. The CDR3 covers 16 residues. Germline CDR1 is SGHTA and CDR2 is FQGNSA. Trimming took 1 base from V and 6 from J, leaving 18 bases between them. CDR3 nucleotides: TGTGCCAGCAGCTTAGAAAATGGGCGGAGAATGGCTGAAGCTTTCTTT. Its protein product is CASSLENGRRMAEAFF.

The chain employs TRBV6-6 and TRBJ1-1, with D perhaps matching TRBD1 (5 bases). Germline V gene lookup returns CDR1 MNHNY and CDR2 SVGAGI (reference sequence). CDR3 size: 14 residues. V lost 2 bases, J lost 7 bases, and 14 bases lay in between. The CDR3, as DNA: TGTGCCAGCAGTTACGAGGAGGGGTATTATGAAGCTTTCTTT. Its protein product is CASSYEEGYYEAFF.

The chain is built from TRBV6-5 and TRBJ1-2; D is ambiguous. This CDR3 is built from 12 residues. The germline V gene encodes CDR1 MNHEY and CDR2 SVGAGI. V lost 8 bases to trimming and J lost 2 bases, with 9 bases between them. The DNA for the CDR3 is TGTGCCAGCTCCCCGGGGAACTATGGCTACACCTTC. It yields the protein CASSPGNYGYTF.

Concerning this clone itself: The junction does not match germline at one end; this may be a read error. CDR3 in DNA: TGTGCTAGCAGCTTAGAGGGGGAGGGAATGAACACCGGGGAGCTGTTTTTT. Translated: CASSLEGEGMNTGELFF. V gene TRBV7-7 combines with J gene TRBJ2-2, with D tentatively TRBD2 (7 bases). The V gene's germline CDR1 is SSHAT and CDR2 FNYEAQ (reference sequence). This CDR3 region has 17 residues.

The J gene is TRBJ2-3, the V gene TRBV25-1, with 11 bases matching TRBD1. This CDR3 comprises 14 residues. Germline V gene data show CDR1 as MGHDK and CDR2 as SYGVNS. V trimming: 2 bases; J trimming: 8 bases; junction bases outside the gene matches: 3. The CDR3 sequence: CASSEGDRGSTQYF. DNA for the CDR3: TGTGCCAGCAGTGAAGGGGACAGGGGGAGTACGCAGTATTTT.

The chain couples TRBV11-3 to TRBJ2-3; 13 nucleotides agree with TRBD2. The CDR3 has 16 amino acids. V shed 3 bases, J shed 5 bases, and the junction held 5 bases outside the gene matches. Looked up from germline, CDR1 is SGHNT and CDR2 is YENEEA. Here the CDR3 reads CASSFGLAGEGDTQYF. The CDR3 DNA is TGTGCCAGCAGCTTTGGACTAGCGGGAGAGGGAGATACGCAGTATTTT.

This clone has a handful of counts. V gene TRBV4-1 combines with J gene TRBJ1-4; a weak D match, TRBD1 (6 bases). The CDR3 runs to 13 residues. V was trimmed by 0 bases and J by 8 bases, leaving 7 bases between them. Germline V gene sequence: CDR1 MGHRA, CDR2 YSYEKL. The CDR3, as DNA: TGCGCCAGCAGCCAAGACAGGGGAGAAAAACTGTTTTTT. Translating it yields CASSQDRGEKLFF.

The chain joins TRBV21-1 to TRBJ2-7; TRBD2 reflects the table's D call only, with no check against the DNA. TRBV21-1 is a known pseudogene. The length of the CDR3 is 14 residues. The CDR3 protein is CASSILAPGYEQYF. The CDR3 DNA is TGTGCCAGCAGCATACTCGCTCCGGGCTACGAGCAGTACTTC.

The V call is TRBV27, the J call TRBJ2-2; weak D call: TRBD2 (5 bases). The CDR3 is 14 amino acids. Trimming stripped 5 bases from V and 4 bases from J, with 11 bases between. CDR1 is MNHEY, CDR2 SMNVEV, per germline (reference sequence). CDR3 loop: CASSRGLVTGELFF. DNA for the CDR3: TGTGCCAGCAGTCGAGGGCTGGTCACCGGGGAGCTGTTTTTT.

Points on this clone: Mismatch with germline at one junction end may stem from a read error. The chain is built from TRBV19 and TRBJ1-5, with 7 bases aligning to TRBD1. Looked up from germline, CDR1 is LNHDA and CDR2 is SQIVND (reference sequence). The length of the CDR3 is 14 residues. CDR3 loop: CASSVDRVNQPQHF. CDR3 in DNA: TGTGCCAGTAGTGTAGACAGGGTTAATCAGCCCCAGCATTTT.

This chain connects TRBV11-1 to TRBJ2-1, with no clear D. CDR3 size: 15 residues. CDR1 and CDR2 from the germline V gene are SGHAT and FQDESV (reference sequence). V dropped 6 bases and J dropped 2 bases, with 14 bases sitting between them. CDR3 protein: CASRDGSRAYNEQFF. CDR3 DNA sequence: TGTGCCAGCAGAGACGGGTCGCGCGCCTACAATGAGCAGTTCTTC. Based on the CDR3 plus reference TRBV11-1 and TRBJ2-1, the full variable domain is EAEVAQSPRYKITEKSQAVAFWCDPISGHATLYWYRQILGQGPELLVQFQDESVVDDSQLPKDRFSAERLKGVDSTLKIQPAELGDSAMYLCASRDGSRAYNEQFFGPGTRLTVL.

The table lists this clone with a count of one. The rearrangement uses TRBV6-5 and TRBJ2-3, with a possible D match to TRBD2 (5 bases). CDR1 is MNHEY, CDR2 SVGAGI, per germline. V was shortened by 7 bases and J by 2 bases, with 13 bases between the two germline ends. This CDR3 spans 14 amino acids. CDR3 region: CASKKGGFTDTQYF. The CDR3 nucleotides read TGTGCCAGCAAGAAAGGCGGGTTCACAGATACGCAGTATTTT.

The gene calls are TRBV2 and TRBJ1-5; D call uncertain. Germline V gives CDR1 SNHLY, CDR2 FYNNEI. The CDR3 is made up of 14 amino acids. Trimming cost V 8 bases and J 7 bases, with 18 bases left between them. The CDR3 DNA reads TGTGCCAGCGGACCTGGGTCAGGCCAGCAGCCCCAGCATTTT. It yields the protein CASGPGSGQQPQHF.

Only one count was recorded for this clone. V and J are TRBV28 and TRBJ1-2; perhaps TRBD1 as D (5 bases). Germline CDR1 reads MDHEN; CDR2 reads SYDVKM. The V gene lost 7 bases and the J gene lost 7 bases, with 22 bases spanning the gap. The CDR3 has 15 amino acids. Here the CDR3 DNA reads TGTGCCAGCACCACTGGGGACGGCACCCTGGGTGGCTACACCTTC. This gives the protein CASTTGDGTLGGYTF.

CDR3 residues: CASSFQTGGQDTQYF. The CDR3 bases are TGTGCCAGCAGTTTTCAGACAGGGGGTCAGGATACGCAGTATTTT. The rearrangement links TRBV28 to TRBJ2-3, with 9 nucleotides matching TRBD1. V was clipped by 3 bases and J by 6 bases; unmatched bases: 7. This CDR3 has 15 amino acids. CDR1 MDHEN and CDR2 SYDVKM come from the germline V gene.

The genes are TRBV25-1 and TRBJ2-5; no reliable D call. Trimming removed 9 bases from V and 5 bases from J, with 19 bases in between. The V gene's germline CDR1 is MGHDK and CDR2 SYGVNS. The length of the CDR3 is 14 residues. The CDR3 DNA reads as TGTGCCAGTTCTCTGTCGGAAGCTCGGGAGACCCAGTACTTC. Protein sequence: CASSLSEARETQYF.

This CDR3 is CASSFASSPTDTQYF. The CDR3 DNA reads as TGTGCCAGCAGTTTTGCGAGCAGCCCCACAGATACGCAGTATTTT. The chain has TRBV27 and TRBJ2-3, with D hard to call. The CDR3 has 15 amino acids. Germline loops: CDR1 MNHEY, CDR2 SMNVEV (reference sequence). V gave up 3 bases and J gave up 2 bases, with 12 bases separating them.

The rearrangement links TRBV6-5 to TRBJ1-1, with D maybe TRBD1 (5 bases). Deletions cut 2 bases from V and 9 bases from J, with 10 bases between. This CDR3 spans 12 amino acids. Germline V CDR1 and CDR2: MNHEY, SVGAGI. The CDR3 DNA is TGTGCCAGCAGTTACCGGGACGGCAAAGCTTTCTTT. This translates into CASSYRDGKAFF.

V and J are TRBV4-1 and TRBJ2-7; D tentatively reads TRBD1 or TRBD2 (6 bases each). Between the trimmed V and J ends, which lost 0 bases and 2 bases, there was a span of 20 bases. Per the germline V gene, CDR1 is MGHRA and CDR2 is YSYEKL. There are 18 residues in the CDR3. CDR3 protein: CASSQDLMTGGRPYEQYF. The CDR3 nucleotides are TGCGCCAGCAGCCAAGATTTGATGACTGGGGGGCGTCCCTACGAGCAGTACTTC.